This T cell receptor (beta chain) emerged from a study of T cells in Graves' hyperthyroidism and ophthalmopathy (dated by TCRdb to about 2019). Looking at the study overall: Peripheral blood was sampled at the time of initial diagnosis, prior to any treatment. TCR V-J signatures able to tell the groups apart were searched for in a discovery cohort of 95 or so patients, of whom more than 40 had Graves' ophthalmopathy and more than 55 had stable Graves' hyperthyroidism. After sampling, hyperthyroidism patients received methimazole starting at 30 mg daily, and ophthalmopathy patients received high-dose intravenous methylprednisolone. The roughly 100 discovery patients were divided at random into training and test sets in a 7:3 ratio. Thyroid tissue and blood T-cell repertoires from over 5 Graves' hyperthyroidism patients were also compared in the study. Whether ophthalmopathy could be predicted prospectively was tested in an independent validation cohort made up of under 20 hyperthyroidism patients plus 17 patients who later progressed to ophthalmopathy. The paper describes TCR Vbeta CDR3 sequencing of 130 to 150 peripheral blood samples, made up of roughly 45 ophthalmopathy patients, around 78 hyperthyroidism patients and 17 progressor patients. Broad study findings and their caveats: Ophthalmopathy was separated from stable hyperthyroidism by a 13 V-J signature model, with around 90% sensitivity and just over 81% specificity obtained in cross-validation and 80%/75% obtained in testing. In validation, progression to ophthalmopathy was predicted by the model with 70.59% sensitivity and approximately 78% specificity, a median of approximately 6.5 months before onset. Most expanded thyroid clonotypes (frequency above 0.001) were also found in blood, which suggests that blood repertoires may mirror thyroid immune responses. Sample size was not statistically predetermined, and investigators were not blinded to group allocation.

The TCR beta CDR3 regions were amplified from RNA transcripts. The first round of RT-PCR for the TCR CDR3 was performed with the HTBI primer set and the Qiagen OneStep RT-PCR kit. A second multiplex PCR round built the libraries, followed by size selection and purification. Paired-end sequencing of the libraries was performed with 100 bp reads on an Illumina HiSeq2000. The paper's data handling went like this. Raw data were processed with SOAPnuke, discarding reads with adapters, uncalled bases, mean Phred below 15, or no exact constant-primer or identifier match. High-quality paired reads were merged using COPE v1.2.5, and each unique nucleotide sequence was defined as a clonotype. MiTCR v1.1 was used to align the clonotypes against IMGT TRBV, TRBD and TRBJ reference segments. Only V-J combinations with frequency above 0.0001, covering 99% to 99.2% of repertoires, were analysed. The TCS score was defined as F50 (clonal expansion) divided by E x V (chaos), with BLOSUM62-based TCRdist calculated between CDR3 peptides within each V-J. Welch's t-statistics and random forest reduced roughly 500 V-J features to roughly 13, which were used in a naive Bayes classifier (R e1071). TCRdb redid the processing of the public reads, applying fastp at Q25 and MiXCR, and retained in-frame beta chains. Each record represents a unique CDR3 protein, reported with the most common genes and DNA among its rows. What appears here as the V and J calls and clone size reflects TCRdb's work, not the paper's. This sample comprises around 350,000 distinct CDR3 sequences, 19% of them detected only once. 3.7% of the sample belongs to the ten largest clones.

Stable Graves' hyperthyroidism was defined as the absence of progression to ophthalmopathy over 18 months of follow-up. Hyperthyroidism patients were newly diagnosed, had a disease duration of under 2 months, and were aged 18 to 65 years. Any patient with an uncontrolled infection, another autoimmune disease, pregnancy or lactation was excluded. Diagnoses were based on clinical symptoms, serum thyroxine and TRAb, thyroid ultrasound and orbital computed tomography. PBMCs were isolated from around 10 ml of fresh peripheral blood by Ficoll-Paque density gradient centrifugation. Total RNA was extracted using Trizol reagent, and RNA quality was assessed on an Agilent 2100 Bioanalyzer. This clonotype was seen ten or more times. Its target antigen remains unknown. Base-call qualities are not available, and no considerably larger clone is one nucleotide away. V trim: 7 bases; J trim: 4 bases; unmatched bases: 11. From its cysteine to its phenylalanine, the CDR3 spans 14 amino acids. The sequence is cut down to CDR3 DNA, 42 bases in frame from base 1. For CDR1 and CDR2, the germline V gene lists SQVTM and ANQGSEA.

Material: blood. The sequence derives from a woman aged 18-35 years with Graves' hyperthyroidism. The chain employs TRBV29-1 and TRBJ2-7, with TRBD1 identical over 9 junction bases. The bases read TGCAGCGCCACGGTCGGGACAGGGTTATACGAGCAGTACTTC. Its coded protein is CSATVGTGLYEQYF.